This is a list of T cell receptor beta chains from one sample in a study of T cell responses to AZD1222 COVID-19 vaccine. The table came from immunoSEQ multiplex PCR; TCRdb's copy has only in-frame clones and leaves some out. This sample has roughly 150,000 clones; roughly 92% occur once, and the top ten carry less than 1.5%. Sequenced here: peripheral blood, sampled 28 days after the second AZD1222 dose. Receptors originate from an adult who received the AZD1222 COVID-19 vaccine. Each CDR3 is given with its conserved first and last residue. The D gene is left open where the match is weak. Size is stated for part of the rows, as once, few or many counts, or as a class when the clone is expanded.

V gene	D gene	clone size	J gene	CDR3 DNA	CDR3 protein
TRBV27	NA	NA	TRBJ1-4	TGTGCCAGCAGTTTCGGATCCCTACCTAATGAAAAACTGTTTTTT	CASSFGSLPNEKLFF
TRBV28	NA	once	TRBJ1-2	TGTGCCAGCAGTCCGCAACAGGGCAACTATGGCTACACCTTC	CASSPQQGNYGYTF
TRBV4-2	TRBD2	NA	TRBJ2-3	TGTGCCAGCAGCCCTGGGACTAGCGGGGGGTGGACAGATACGCAGTATTTT	CASSPGTSGGWTDTQYF
TRBV7-9	NA	NA	TRBJ2-7	TGTGCCAGCAGCTTAGCGACGACTAGAAACTACGAGCAGTACTTC	CASSLATTRNYEQYF
TRBV7-2	NA	NA	TRBJ2-3	TGTGCCAGCAGCTCCCGGATAGGACCAGATACGCAGTATTTT	CASSSRIGPDTQYF
TRBV7-7	TRBD2	NA	TRBJ2-3	TGTGCTAGCAGCTTAAGACTAGCGGGGGATGGCACAGATACGCAGTATTTT	CASSLRLAGDGTDTQYF
TRBV7-2	NA	few	TRBJ1-2	TGTGCCAGCAGCTTAACCGGGGGGGGCTACACCTTC	CASSLTGGGYTF
TRBV7-8	NA	NA	TRBJ2-7	TGTGCCAGCAGCTTAGCGCAAGGCGAGCAGTACTTC	CASSLAQGEQYF
TRBV28	NA	NA	TRBJ1-2	TGTGCCAGCAGCCCCTGGACGGGCTATGGCTACACCTTC	CASSPWTGYGYTF
TRBV19	NA	NA	TRBJ1-4	TGTGCCAGTAGTTTGGGACACTCCAATGAAAAACTGTTTTTT	CASSLGHSNEKLFF
TRBV9	NA	NA	TRBJ1-1	TGTGCCAGCAGTCCTACACCGACAAAAAACACTGAAGCTTTCTTT	CASSPTPTKNTEAFF
TRBV5-1	TRBD2	once	TRBJ2-7	TGCGCCAGCAGCTTTCAGACCTTTAGCGGGGGTTATCTCTCCTACGAGCAGTACTTC	CASSFQTFSGGYLSYEQYF
TRBV15	NA	NA	TRBJ1-1	TGTGCCACCAGCAAGGGGGTGCTGGGGGGCGAAGCTTTCTTT	CATSKGVLGGEAFF
TRBV12-3/TRBV12-4	NA	NA	TRBJ2-5	TGTGCCAGCAGCTCTAACCCGGAAGAGACCCAGTACTTC	CASSSNPEETQYF
TRBV2	TRBD1	NA	TRBJ2-7	TGTGCCAGCAGTGTCTCTACAGGGGGTTACGAGCAGTACTTC	CASSVSTGGYEQYF
TRBV19	TRBD1	NA	TRBJ1-5	TGTGCCAGTAGTATACTACAGGGGGCGAGCAATCAGCCCCAGCATTTT	CASSILQGASNQPQHF
TRBV11-2	NA	NA	TRBJ2-5	TGTGCCAGCAGCCTTACCCAGGGGGGGGTGCTCCAAGAGACCCAGTACTTC	CASSLTQGGVLQETQYF
TRBV11-3	NA	NA	TRBJ1-1	TGTGCCAGCAGCTTAGACGAGAACACTGAAGCTTTCTTT	CASSLDENTEAFF
TRBV6-1	TRBD1	NA	TRBJ1-2	TGTGCCAGCAGTGAGGGACAGGGCTTTTATGGCTACACCTTC	CASSEGQGFYGYTF
TRBV19	TRBD1	once	TRBJ1-5	TGTGCCAGTAGTTCACCGGGACAGGGGAGCAATCAGCCCCAGCATTTT	CASSSPGQGSNQPQHF
TRBV6-5	TRBD1	NA	TRBJ1-1	TGTGCCAGCAGAGGGACAGGGTGGAACACTGAAGCTTTCTTT	CASRGTGWNTEAFF